This T cell receptor (beta chain) was identified in a study of CD8 T cells in Susac syndrome. The study's findings and limits: Clonal expansion did not appear in Susac syndrome CD4+ T cell repertoires. As acknowledged by the study, its TCR sequencing and HLA analysis included a relatively small number of individuals.

In germline, CDR1 is SGHAT, CDR2 FQNNGV. With 6 bases removed from V and 9 bases from J, the gap between germline ends came to 15 bases. The CDR3 is 13 amino acids. In the case of this clonotype: Its antigen is undetermined.

An input of roughly 0.5 to 1 ug of RNA was subjected to reverse transcription using random hexamers. TCR beta CDR3 was amplified by immunoSEQ covering 54 Vbeta and 13 Jbeta. TCRdb fed the immunoSEQ multiplex PCR reads into MiXCR, producing one record per CDR3 protein. The sample lists about 240,000 distinct CDR3 sequences; roughly 95% were seen once. The authors sequenced TCR beta from blood CD8+ and CD4+ T cells. The sample comprised CD4+ T cells from PBMCs. This receptor was taken from a human donor with Susac syndrome. This chain uses TRBV11-2 with TRBJ1-5; D remains unclear. The CDR3 protein is CASSPSPRSPQHF. The CDR3 bases are TGTGCCAGCAGTCCCTCACCCCGGTCGCCCCAGCATTTT.